What follows are 4 T cell receptor beta chains derived from one specimen sequenced in a study of cytotoxic CD8 clonotypes in ibrutinib-treated CLL. Generated by immunoSEQ multiplex PCR, the TCRdb table keeps only in-frame clones and is missing some. The data show approximately 340,000 clones, about 64% seen once. Specimen: PBMCs, collected after 36 months of ibrutinib treatment. Receptors originate from a human donor with chronic lymphocytic leukemia.

DNA for the CDR3: TGTGCCAGCAGCTTGGGTAGGGGCGGTCAGCCCCAGCATTTT. This encodes CASSLGRGGQPQHF. The chain recombines TRBV5-8 with TRBJ1-5, with a weak D call TRBD1 (5 bases). CDR1 and CDR2 (germline): SGHTS, YDEGEE. The CDR3 totals 14 residues. V was pared by 0 bases and J by 6 bases, with 10 bases between.

The V call is TRBV7-8, the J call TRBJ1-1; D unresolved. The CDR3 runs to 15 residues. Trimming shortened V by 2 bases and J by 4 bases, and 14 bases separated the two germline ends. Germline loops: CDR1 SGHVS, CDR2 FQNEAQ. The CDR3 DNA reads TGTGCCAGCAGCTTACTTCGAGCTGGGAGCACTGAAGCTTTCTTT. Translation gives CASSLLRAGSTEAFF.

This chain connects TRBV19 to TRBJ1-2; D is perhaps TRBD1 (6 bases). This CDR3 is built from 14 residues. Germline V gene lookup returns CDR1 LNHDA and CDR2 SQIVND (reference sequence). V was trimmed by 0 bases and J by 4 bases, leaving 9 bases between them. Written as DNA, the CDR3 is TGTGCCAGTAGTATAGATCAGGGGCCCTATGGCTACACCTTC. Translation: CASSIDQGPYGYTF.

The count of this clone is one. The chain is built from TRBV29-1 and TRBJ1-2; 9 bases agree with TRBD1. Unmatched junction bases numbered 5, after V lost 4 bases and J lost 5 bases. CDR1 and CDR2 from the germline V gene are SQVTM and ANQGSEA. The length of the CDR3 is 13 residues. CDR3: CSVGGQGGYGYTF. CDR3 in DNA: TGCAGCGTTGGGGGACAGGGAGGTTATGGCTACACCTTC.